Below, 12 T cell receptor beta chains from the same sample are listed, as sequenced in a study of identical twins. Each CDR3 protein is one row after TCRdb ran MiXCR on the 5' RACE reads. Of about 460,000 distinct CDR3 sequences in the sample, over 12% were seen once. These data were also reused for a study on yellow fever vaccine responses in identical twins.

Sequencing used CD4+ T cells sorted from blood. These receptors all stem from a woman younger than 35 in good health.

This clonotype was seen only a few times. This sequence joins TRBV29-1 and TRBJ2-2; 10 bases match TRBD1. J was trimmed by 5 bases and V by 7 bases; bases with no gene match: 4. CDR1 and CDR2 (germline): SQVTM, ANQGSEA. This CDR3 is built from 13 residues. The CDR3 bases are TGCAGCGAGAGGGGACAGGGGACCGGGGAGCTGTTTTTT. This sequence encodes CSERGQGTGELFF.

This clonotype was seen more than once but under ten times. V is TRBV21-1 and J is TRBJ2-3; no DNA check was done on the table's D call, TRBD2. TRBV21-1 is a pseudogene segment. This CDR3 is 17 amino acids long. The chain's CDR3 is CASSKAVAGGESDTQYF. The CDR3 nucleotides are TGTGCCAGCAGCAAAGCGGTAGCGGGAGGTGAATCAGATACGCAGTATTTT.

The V gene is TRBV9, the J gene TRBJ2-5; D is perhaps TRBD1 or TRBD2 (7 bases each). CDR1 SGDLS and CDR2 YYNGEE come from the germline V gene. V was shortened by 2 bases and J by 3 bases, with 11 bases between the two germline ends. This CDR3 is 14 amino acids long. CDR3 loop: CASSVQGGEETQYF. CDR3 in DNA: TGTGCCAGCAGCGTCCAGGGGGGGGAAGAGACCCAGTACTTC.

V is TRBV2 and J is TRBJ1-2; TRBD1 is a possible D gene (5 bases). Trimming pared 3 bases from V and 1 base from J, leaving 6 bases between. This CDR3 spans 13 amino acids. The germline V gene has CDR1 SNHLY and CDR2 FYNNEI. The CDR3 sequence: CASSDGGNYGYTF. The CDR3 coding sequence is TGTGCCAGCAGTGATGGGGGTAACTATGGCTACACCTTC.

This clonotype was picked up a small number of times. The gene calls are TRBV2 and TRBJ2-5; the D gene is possibly TRBD2 (5 bases). V gave up 4 bases and J gave up 7 bases, with 25 bases separating them. CDR1 and CDR2 from the germline V gene are SNHLY and FYNNEI. This CDR3 contains 17 residues. Here the CDR3 DNA reads TGTGCCAGCAGTGCCCTCGGCTCGCCCGTTAGTGGAGGGACCCAGTACTTC. As protein: CASSALGSPVSGGTQYF.

This clonotype was picked up a small number of times. The gene calls are TRBV20-1 and TRBJ2-6, with unresolved D. V was cut by 3 bases and J by 0 bases, with 6 bases left in between. This CDR3 contains 14 residues. Germline V gives CDR1 DFQATT, CDR2 SNEGSKA (reference sequence). This CDR3 reads CSASSSSGANVLTF. CDR3 nucleotides: TGCAGTGCTAGCTCTAGCTCTGGGGCCAACGTCCTGACTTTC.

This clonotype was counted a few times. The chain employs TRBV5-1 and TRBJ2-1; TRBD2 agrees at 8 bases. The V gene's germline CDR1 is SGHRS and CDR2 YFSETQ. The CDR3 runs 16 residues. The junction had 6 bases not matched to a gene; V was cut back by 1 base and J by 3 bases. CDR3 amino acids: CASSLSRGGGYNEQFF. CDR3 DNA sequence: TGCGCCAGCAGCTTGTCCCGGGGGGGCGGCTACAATGAGCAGTTCTTC.

The chain recombines TRBV30 with TRBJ2-7; 16 nucleotides agree with TRBD2. The ends lost 7 bases at V and 3 bases at J; junction bases unmatched: 9. Per the germline V gene, CDR1 is GTSNPN and CDR2 is SVGIG (reference sequence). This CDR3 has 16 residues. This CDR3 is CASSGTSGRAVYEQYF. For the CDR3, the DNA is TGTGCCTCATCCGGGACTAGCGGGAGGGCCGTCTACGAGCAGTACTTC.

The chain has TRBV5-1 and TRBJ2-2; D unclear. CDR1 is SGHRS, CDR2 YFSETQ, per germline. This CDR3 region has 16 residues. V was pared by 0 bases and J by 3 bases, with 12 bases between. The CDR3 sequence: CASSLGHQGYTGELFF. The CDR3 nucleotides are TGCGCCAGCAGCTTGGGACATCAAGGGTACACCGGGGAGCTGTTTTTT.

Only a few counts were recorded for this clonotype. The chain employs TRBV7-2 and TRBJ2-2; TRBD1 aligns across 10 bases. Germline CDR1 SGHTA, CDR2 FQGNSA. V shed 7 bases, J shed 2 bases, and the junction held 10 bases outside the gene matches. This CDR3 region has 17 residues. The CDR3 is CASTLRGTGVNTGELFF. In nucleotides, the CDR3 is TGTGCCAGCACCCTGAGGGGGACAGGGGTCAACACCGGGGAGCTGTTTTTT.

This clonotype was counted between two and nine times. The genes are TRBV7-9 and TRBJ2-1, with 7 bases lining up with TRBD1. CDR3 length: 14 amino acids. Germline V lookup: CDR1 SEHNR, CDR2 FQNEAQ (reference sequence). The J segment lost 4 bases and the V segment lost 6 bases, leaving 6 bases of the junction unmatched. The CDR3 region has the DNA TGTGCCAGCAGGACCGACAGGGCTTACAATGAGCAGTTCTTC. It codes for CASRTDRAYNEQFF.

The chain combines TRBV20-1 with TRBJ2-7; TRBD2 agrees at 7 bases. V lost 5 bases, J lost 0 bases, and 10 bases stayed unmatched. Germline V lookup: CDR1 DFQATT, CDR2 SNEGSKA (reference sequence). The CDR3 totals 15 residues. The CDR3 is CSAEAGGSSSYEQYF. CDR3 nucleotide sequence: TGCAGTGCTGAGGCGGGCGGGAGTTCCTCCTACGAGCAGTACTTC.